These T cell receptor beta chains were read from a single sample in a study of CD8+ T cells in alopecia areata. Produced via immunoSEQ multiplex PCR; TCRdb's table is partial and in-frame only. This sample yields 100,000 to 150,000 clones, of which around 60% are seen a single time; 3.5% to 5% belongs to the top ten. This specimen was CD4+ T cells sorted from blood, taken at week 0. The receptors were gathered from a human donor with alopecia areata. CDR3s include the opening cysteine and the closing phenylalanine or tryptophan. The order of the fields is V gene, D gene, clone size, J gene, CDR3 protein, CDR3 DNA. D genes are given only for firm matches. Where a row states a size, it is once, few, many or the class of an expanded clone; other rows omit it.

V gene: TRBV2; D gene: -; clone size: -; J gene: TRBJ2-5; CDR3 protein: CASRRGLETQYF; CDR3 DNA: TGTGCCAGCAGGAGAGGGTTGGAGACCCAGTACTTC
V gene: TRBV10-2; D gene: -; clone size: few; J gene: TRBJ1-5; CDR3 protein: CASSEVNSNQPQHF; CDR3 DNA: TGCGCCAGCAGTGAGGTTAATAGCAATCAGCCCCAGCATTTT
V gene: TRBV10-3; D gene: -; clone size: -; J gene: TRBJ2-3; CDR3 protein: CAISGTQLDTDTQYF; CDR3 DNA: TGTGCCATCAGTGGGACACAACTCGACACAGATACGCAGTATTTT
V gene: TRBV6-6; D gene: -; clone size: few; J gene: TRBJ2-5; CDR3 protein: CASSDGLRYEETQYF; CDR3 DNA: TGTGCCAGCAGTGATGGACTCCGCTACGAAGAGACCCAGTACTTC
V gene: TRBV5-1; D gene: -; clone size: -; J gene: TRBJ2-2; CDR3 protein: CASSSARSGTGELFF; CDR3 DNA: TGCGCCAGCAGCTCGGCACGGTCGGGCACCGGGGAGCTGTTTTTT
V gene: TRBV5-1; D gene: -; clone size: few; J gene: TRBJ2-3; CDR3 protein: CASSFEGTPGTDTQYF; CDR3 DNA: TGCGCCAGCAGCTTCGAGGGAACGCCTGGGACAGATACGCAGTATTTT
V gene: TRBV2; D gene: -; clone size: -; J gene: TRBJ1-5; CDR3 protein: CASSGDMKQPQHF; CDR3 DNA: TGTGCCAGCAGTGGTGACATGAAGCAGCCCCAGCATTTT
V gene: TRBV4-2; D gene: -; clone size: once; J gene: TRBJ2-3; CDR3 protein: CASSQEPGTDTQYF; CDR3 DNA: TGTGCCAGCAGCCAAGAACCTGGCACAGATACGCAGTATTTT
V gene: TRBV5-1; D gene: -; clone size: -; J gene: TRBJ2-5; CDR3 protein: CASSRYDGQETQYF; CDR3 DNA: TGCGCCAGCAGCCGATATGACGGACAAGAGACCCAGTACTTC
V gene: TRBV5-1; D gene: TRBD1; clone size: few; J gene: TRBJ1-1; CDR3 protein: CASSSGQLNTEAFF; CDR3 DNA: TGCGCCAGCAGCTCGGGACAGCTTAACACTGAAGCTTTCTTT
V gene: TRBV18; D gene: -; clone size: -; J gene: TRBJ1-6; CDR3 protein: CASSPTTNSPLHF; CDR3 DNA: TGTGCCAGCTCACCAACGACAAATTCACCCCTCCACTTT
V gene: TRBV25-1; D gene: -; clone size: -; J gene: TRBJ2-3; CDR3 protein: CASSPNPLLDRFLHTQYF; CDR3 DNA: TGTGCCAGCAGTCCAAATCCCCTCCTGGACCGCTTCCTCCATACGCAGTATTTT
V gene: TRBV9; D gene: -; clone size: -; J gene: TRBJ1-3; CDR3 protein: CASSVQGRDTIYF; CDR3 DNA: TGTGCCAGCAGCGTACAGGGTAGGGACACCATATATTTT
V gene: TRBV5-6; D gene: TRBD2; clone size: -; J gene: TRBJ2-5; CDR3 protein: CASSLAGISGRETQYF; CDR3 DNA: TGTGCCAGCAGCTTGGCGGGGATTAGCGGGAGAGAGACCCAGTACTTC
V gene: TRBV4-2; D gene: -; clone size: -; J gene: TRBJ2-5; CDR3 protein: CASSQDMQETQYF; CDR3 DNA: TGTGCCAGCAGCCAAGATATGCAGGAGACCCAGTACTTC
V gene: TRBV20-1; D gene: -; clone size: few; J gene: TRBJ2-1; CDR3 protein: CSASGTFEQFF; CDR3 DNA: TGCAGTGCTAGCGGGACTTTTGAGCAGTTCTTC
V gene: TRBV6-5; D gene: TRBD1; clone size: few; J gene: TRBJ2-5; CDR3 protein: CASSYPGQGAEETQYF; CDR3 DNA: TGTGCCAGCAGTTACCCTGGACAGGGGGCTGAAGAGACCCAGTACTTC
V gene: TRBV5-4; D gene: -; clone size: -; J gene: TRBJ2-1; CDR3 protein: CASSGWASNEQFF; CDR3 DNA: TGTGCCAGCAGCGGCTGGGCGTCGAATGAGCAGTTCTTC
V gene: TRBV18; D gene: TRBD1; clone size: -; J gene: TRBJ1-1; CDR3 protein: CASSPSAQGGTEAFF; CDR3 DNA: TGTGCCAGCTCACCATCCGCACAGGGGGGCACTGAAGCTTTCTTT
V gene: TRBV30; D gene: -; clone size: once; J gene: TRBJ2-2; CDR3 protein: CAWLHPGQNTGELFF; CDR3 DNA: TGTGCCTGGTTACATCCGGGACAGAACACCGGGGAGCTGTTTTTT
V gene: TRBV7-3; D gene: -; clone size: few; J gene: TRBJ2-1; CDR3 protein: CASSFSSSGEQFF; CDR3 DNA: TGTGCCAGCAGCTTCAGTTCGTCCGGTGAGCAGTTCTTC
V gene: TRBV15; D gene: -; clone size: -; J gene: TRBJ1-1; CDR3 protein: CATSRGGVRAEAFF; CDR3 DNA: TGTGCCACCAGCAGGGGTGGGGTTCGGGCTGAAGCTTTCTTT
V gene: TRBV19; D gene: TRBD1; clone size: -; J gene: TRBJ2-2; CDR3 protein: CASTPTGSGELFF; CDR3 DNA: TGTGCCAGTACACCGACAGGGTCCGGGGAGCTGTTTTTT
V gene: TRBV25-1; D gene: -; clone size: -; J gene: TRBJ2-6; CDR3 protein: CASSWSSGANVLTF; CDR3 DNA: TGTGCCAGCTCCTGGTCTTCTGGGGCCAACGTCCTGACTTTC
V gene: TRBV5-6; D gene: TRBD2; clone size: -; J gene: TRBJ2-1; CDR3 protein: CASSQAGGPDNEQFF; CDR3 DNA: TGTGCCAGCAGCCAAGCGGGGGGGCCTGACAATGAGCAGTTCTTC
V gene: TRBV9; D gene: -; clone size: -; J gene: TRBJ1-1; CDR3 protein: CASSVGTAGEAFF; CDR3 DNA: TGTGCCAGCAGCGTAGGGACGGCGGGTGAAGCTTTCTTT
V gene: TRBV27; D gene: TRBD1; clone size: few; J gene: TRBJ1-2; CDR3 protein: CASSTRGQGVVGYTF; CDR3 DNA: TGTGCCAGCTCTACTCGCGGACAGGGGGTAGTTGGCTACACCTTC
V gene: TRBV14; D gene: TRBD1; clone size: few; J gene: TRBJ1-2; CDR3 protein: CASSRYGQVIDGYTF; CDR3 DNA: TGTGCCAGCAGCCGGTATGGACAGGTCATTGACGGCTACACCTTC
V gene: TRBV6-1; D gene: TRBD1; clone size: -; J gene: TRBJ2-7; CDR3 protein: CASSFRQGPSYEQYF; CDR3 DNA: TGTGCCAGCAGTTTCCGACAGGGGCCGTCCTACGAGCAGTACTTC
V gene: TRBV6-5; D gene: -; clone size: -; J gene: TRBJ2-3; CDR3 protein: CASKTGQGSTDTQYF; CDR3 DNA: TGTGCCAGCAAAACGGGGCAGGGGTCCACAGATACGCAGTATTTT
V gene: TRBV6-6; D gene: -; clone size: -; J gene: TRBJ2-7; CDR3 protein: CASLQQGGAVYEQYF; CDR3 DNA: TGTGCCAGCCTCCAACAAGGAGGGGCGGTCTACGAGCAGTACTTC
V gene: TRBV5-1; D gene: -; clone size: few; J gene: TRBJ2-5; CDR3 protein: CASSLGGTAKETQYF; CDR3 DNA: TGCGCCAGCAGCTTGGGGGGTACAGCAAAAGAGACCCAGTACTTC
V gene: TRBV2; D gene: TRBD1; clone size: -; J gene: TRBJ2-3; CDR3 protein: CASQKDRPFRGTDTQYF; CDR3 DNA: TGTGCCAGCCAAAAAGATCGGCCGTTCAGGGGGACAGATACGCAGTATTTT
V gene: TRBV6-6; D gene: -; clone size: few; J gene: TRBJ2-7; CDR3 protein: CASSYSGTYEQYF; CDR3 DNA: TGTGCCAGCAGTTACTCAGGGACCTACGAGCAGTACTTC
V gene: TRBV5-1; D gene: -; clone size: -; J gene: TRBJ1-4; CDR3 protein: CASSLAGSRDGGKLFF; CDR3 DNA: TGCGCCAGCAGCTTGGCCGGGAGCAGGGACGGTGGAAAACTGTTTTTT
V gene: TRBV28; D gene: TRBD1; clone size: -; J gene: TRBJ2-7; CDR3 protein: CASSGQGILDEQYF; CDR3 DNA: TGTGCCAGCAGTGGACAGGGAATCCTGGACGAGCAGTACTTC
V gene: TRBV7-8; D gene: TRBD2; clone size: -; J gene: TRBJ2-3; CDR3 protein: CASSHRVSGVASGTDTQYF; CDR3 DNA: TGTGCCAGCAGCCACAGGGTTAGCGGGGTCGCCTCTGGCACAGATACGCAGTATTTT
V gene: TRBV7-9; D gene: TRBD2; clone size: -; J gene: TRBJ2-7; CDR3 protein: CASSPRTSGRDEQYF; CDR3 DNA: TGTGCCAGCAGCCCCCGAACTAGCGGGAGGGACGAGCAGTACTTC
V gene: TRBV18; D gene: TRBD1; clone size: -; J gene: TRBJ2-2; CDR3 protein: CASSPRAGGDTGELFF; CDR3 DNA: TGTGCCAGCTCACCACGGGCAGGGGGCGATACCGGGGAGCTGTTTTTT
V gene: TRBV25-1; D gene: TRBD2; clone size: few; J gene: TRBJ2-3; CDR3 protein: CASSEATSGTDTQYF; CDR3 DNA: TGTGCCAGCAGTGAAGCTACTAGCGGGACAGATACGCAGTATTTT
V gene: TRBV5-1; D gene: TRBD1; clone size: -; J gene: TRBJ1-1; CDR3 protein: CASSLQGDRGSEAFF; CDR3 DNA: TGCGCCAGCAGCTTGCAGGGGGACAGGGGTTCAGAAGCTTTCTTT
V gene: TRBV2; D gene: -; clone size: -; J gene: TRBJ2-7; CDR3 protein: CASRTYQGHEQYF; CDR3 DNA: TGTGCCAGCAGGACTTATCAGGGCCACGAGCAGTACTTC
V gene: TRBV6-6; D gene: TRBD2; clone size: -; J gene: TRBJ2-4; CDR3 protein: CATGTSGAQENIQYF; CDR3 DNA: TGTGCCACTGGGACTAGCGGGGCGCAGGAAAACATTCAGTACTTC
V gene: TRBV5-1; D gene: -; clone size: -; J gene: TRBJ2-2; CDR3 protein: CASSFDGSAGELFF; CDR3 DNA: TGCGCCAGCAGCTTCGACGGGAGTGCCGGGGAGCTGTTTTTT
V gene: TRBV5-1; D gene: TRBD1; clone size: -; J gene: TRBJ1-1; CDR3 protein: CASSAQGAFTEAFF; CDR3 DNA: TGCGCCAGCAGCGCACAGGGGGCTTTCACTGAAGCTTTCTTT
V gene: TRBV18; D gene: -; clone size: -; J gene: TRBJ1-5; CDR3 protein: CASSPRGDQPQHF; CDR3 DNA: TGTGCCAGCTCACCACGAGGGGATCAGCCCCAGCATTTT
V gene: TRBV25-1; D gene: -; clone size: few; J gene: TRBJ1-3; CDR3 protein: CASSDNTGSDTIYF; CDR3 DNA: TGTGCCAGCAGTGATAATACAGGGTCGGACACCATATATTTT
V gene: TRBV2; D gene: TRBD1; clone size: -; J gene: TRBJ1-1; CDR3 protein: CASSDRGYQGAFF; CDR3 DNA: TGTGCCAGCAGTGACAGGGGGTATCAGGGAGCTTTCTTT
V gene: TRBV15; D gene: TRBD1; clone size: -; J gene: TRBJ1-5; CDR3 protein: CATSRTGGGNQPQHF; CDR3 DNA: TGTGCCACCAGCAGGACAGGGGGCGGCAATCAGCCCCAGCATTTT
V gene: TRBV10-3; D gene: -; clone size: -; J gene: TRBJ2-1; CDR3 protein: CAISEDQGRRKGEQFF; CDR3 DNA: TGTGCCATCAGTGAGGACCAAGGGCGGAGGAAGGGTGAGCAGTTCTTC
V gene: TRBV5-1; D gene: -; clone size: -; J gene: TRBJ1-1; CDR3 protein: CASSLTGSSEAFF; CDR3 DNA: TGCGCCAGCTCGCTTACAGGGAGTTCTGAAGCTTTCTTT